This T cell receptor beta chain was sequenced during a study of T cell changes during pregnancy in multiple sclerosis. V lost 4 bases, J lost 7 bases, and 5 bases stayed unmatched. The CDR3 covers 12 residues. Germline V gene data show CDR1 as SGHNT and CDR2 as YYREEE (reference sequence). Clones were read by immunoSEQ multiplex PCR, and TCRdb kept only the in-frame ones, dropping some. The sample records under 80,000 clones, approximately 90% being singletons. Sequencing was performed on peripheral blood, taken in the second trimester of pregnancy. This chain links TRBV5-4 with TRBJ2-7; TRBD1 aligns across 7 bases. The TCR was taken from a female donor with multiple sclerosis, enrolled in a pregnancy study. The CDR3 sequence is CASSPRQGEQYF. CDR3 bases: TGTGCCAGCAGCCCCAGACAGGGAGAGCAGTACTTC.